The 14 T cell receptor beta chains listed next were all sequenced from one sample in a study of blood T cells in healthy people across ages. A second PCR, run for about 6 to 11 cycles, used a sample-barcoded 5' primer plus a J-beta primer mix. TCRdb used MiXCR to reprocess the 5' RACE reads, holding one entry per CDR3 protein. The table lists about 2 million distinct CDR3 sequences, around half of them singletons. The sequencing input was blood. These TCRs come from a woman aged 40 to 50 in good health.

This clonotype was counted between two and nine times. The CDR3 spells CASSLFTGLGVVNYGYTF. CDR3 DNA sequence: TGTGCCAGCAGTTTATTTACAGGATTGGGGGTTGTTAACTATGGCTACACCTTC. V is TRBV28 and J is TRBJ1-2, with D possibly being TRBD1 (5 bases). The CDR3 length is 18 residues. V dropped 1 base and J dropped 1 base, with 19 bases sitting between them. The germline V gene encodes CDR1 MDHEN and CDR2 SYDVKM.

The chain joins TRBV12-3 or TRBV12-4 to TRBJ2-1; D is ambiguous. V lost 6 bases, J lost 7 bases, and 7 bases lay in between. This CDR3 has 11 amino acids. CDR3 sequence (DNA): TGTGCCAGCAGGACTTTAAATGAGCAGTTCTTC. It codes for CASRTLNEQFF.

This clonotype has more than one count but fewer than ten. This chain links TRBV2 with TRBJ2-5; D remains ambiguous. The CDR3 spans 12 residues. CDR1 SNHLY and CDR2 FYNNEI come from the germline V gene. V was shortened by 6 bases and J by 2 bases, with 7 bases between the two germline ends. CDR3 sequence: CASRGTQETQYF. The CDR3 DNA follows: TGTGCCAGCAGGGGCACGCAAGAGACCCAGTACTTC.

About this clonotype: Just one base apart from a much larger clone, this may be a read error. The CDR3 reads CASSLTVSPYNEQFF. The CDR3 DNA is TGCGCCAGCAGCTTGACCGTCAGCCCCTACAATGAGCAGTTCTTC. The chain recombines TRBV5-1 with TRBJ2-1, with D hard to call. The germline V gene has CDR1 SGHRS and CDR2 YFSETQ. Trimming took off 1 base at V and 2 bases at J, with 10 bases between the two ends. CDR3 size: 15 residues.

This clonotype was observed once. This sequence joins TRBV28 and TRBJ2-6; a possible D gene is TRBD2 (6 bases). Germline V gene lookup returns CDR1 MDHEN and CDR2 SYDVKM. There are 18 residues in the CDR3. Trimming left V 8 bases short and J 0 bases short, with 20 bases between. The CDR3 DNA reads as TGTGCCAGCTCCCGTCGGAGGGGCTTCCTCTCTGGGGCCAACGTCCTGACTTTC. The encoded protein is CASSRRRGFLSGANVLTF.

This clonotype was picked up a small number of times. This rearrangement joins TRBV7-6 to TRBJ2-5; 8 nucleotides match TRBD1. J lost 2 bases, V lost 1 base, and 6 bases had no gene match. This CDR3 region has 16 residues. The germline V gene has CDR1 SGHVS and CDR2 FNYEAQ. DNA of the CDR3: TGTGCCAGCAGCTTAGGGACAGGGTCTACTCAAGAGACCCAGTACTTC. It yields the protein CASSLGTGSTQETQYF.

The J gene is TRBJ2-5, the V gene TRBV7-9, with D uncertain. This CDR3 contains 17 residues. Germline CDR1 SEHNR, CDR2 FQNEAQ (reference sequence). V lost 7 bases and J 7 bases, leaving 28 bases between the germline ends. CDR3 nucleotides: TGTGCCAGCAACGACCTCGGACCGATCGAAGTGGGAAGGACCCAGTACTTC. Its translation: CASNDLGPIEVGRTQYF. The full variable domain, completed using reference TRBV7-9 and TRBJ2-5, is DTGVSQNPRHKITKRGQNVTFRCDPISEHNRLYWYRQTLGQGPEFLTYFQNEAQLEKSRLLSDRFSAERPKGSFSTLEIQRTEQGDSAMYLCASNDLGPIEVGRTQYFGPGTRLLVL.

This sequence joins TRBV7-3 and TRBJ2-3, with TRBD2 as a possible D gene (5 bases). The germline CDR1 and CDR2 sequences are SGHTA and FQGTGA. The CDR3 contains 17 residues. V shed 5 bases and J shed 7 bases, with 25 bases lying between them. The CDR3 loop is CASSNPTAGRRTYTQYF. In DNA form, the CDR3 reads TGTGCCAGCAGCAACCCTACCGCGGGCAGACGAACATATACGCAGTATTTT.

The chain combines TRBV15 with TRBJ2-5; weak D call: TRBD1 (5 bases). The germline V gene encodes CDR1 LNHNV and CDR2 YYDKDF (reference sequence). Trimming took off 5 bases at V and 0 bases at J, with 13 bases between the two ends. The CDR3 has 15 residues. The CDR3 spells CATSLLRQYQETQYF. For the CDR3, the DNA is TGTGCCACCAGCCTACTTCGACAGTACCAAGAGACCCAGTACTTC.

The V and J genes are TRBV6-2 or TRBV6-3 and TRBJ2-3, with 7 bases identical to TRBD1. V shed 7 bases, J shed 5 bases, and the junction held 9 bases outside the gene matches. Per germline, CDR1 MNHEY and CDR2 SVGEGT. This CDR3 region has 14 residues. CDR3 amino acids: CASTRTGAQDTQYF. The CDR3 DNA reads as TGTGCCAGCACCAGGACAGGAGCCCAAGATACGCAGTATTTT.

In this sample, this clonotype turned up a few times. The chain carries TRBV3-1 and TRBJ2-7; D is undetermined. Germline assignment: CDR1 LGHDT and CDR2 YNNKEL (reference sequence). The V end lost 5 bases, the J end lost 9 bases, and 11 bases lay between the germline ends. This CDR3 comprises 11 residues. The CDR3 region is CASSSPNGQYF. The CDR3 DNA reads as TGTGCCAGCAGCTCACCTAACGGGCAGTACTTC.

There are a few counts of this clonotype. The chain links TRBV9 to TRBJ2-5; D remains unclear. The CDR3 contains 13 residues. V lost 3 bases and J lost 4, with 10 bases in between. Germline V gene sequence: CDR1 SGDLS, CDR2 YYNGEE. Here the CDR3 DNA reads TGTGCCAGCAGCGGACCAGAGGTAGAGACCCAGTACTTC. Its translation: CASSGPEVETQYF.

The chain has TRBV7-9 and TRBJ1-1, with D unclear. The germline CDR1 and CDR2 sequences are SEHNR and FQNEAQ (reference sequence). This CDR3 is 12 amino acids long. Trimming stripped 6 bases from V and 2 bases from J, with 7 bases between. The CDR3 is CASRIGNTEAFF. As DNA, the CDR3 is TGTGCCAGCAGGATTGGCAACACTGAAGCTTTCTTT.

This clonotype was seen only a few times. V usage is TRBV11-2 and J usage is TRBJ2-5; 9 bases match TRBD1. The CDR3 extends over 15 amino acids. Trimming took 1 base from V and 5 from J; bases not matched to a gene: 5. Germline V gene lookup returns CDR1 SGHAT and CDR2 FQNNGV. CDR3 region: CASSLGDRVLETQYF. The CDR3 DNA reads as TGTGCCAGCAGCTTAGGGGACAGGGTTTTGGAGACCCAGTACTTC.